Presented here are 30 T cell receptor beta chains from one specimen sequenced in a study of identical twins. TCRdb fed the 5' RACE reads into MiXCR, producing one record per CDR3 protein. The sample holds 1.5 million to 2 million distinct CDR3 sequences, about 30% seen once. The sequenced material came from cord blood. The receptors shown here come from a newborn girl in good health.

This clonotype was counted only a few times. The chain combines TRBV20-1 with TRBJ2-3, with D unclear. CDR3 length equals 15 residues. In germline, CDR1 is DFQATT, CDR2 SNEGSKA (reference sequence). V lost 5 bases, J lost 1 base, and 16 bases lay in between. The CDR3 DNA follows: TGCAGTGCTCCTCGACTCGGTGGCGGCACAGATACGCAGTATTTT. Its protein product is CSAPRLGGGTDTQYF.

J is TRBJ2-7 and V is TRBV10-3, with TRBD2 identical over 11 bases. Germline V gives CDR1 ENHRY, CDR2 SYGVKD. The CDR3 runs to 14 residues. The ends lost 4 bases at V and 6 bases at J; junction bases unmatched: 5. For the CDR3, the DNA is TGTGCCATCAGTGGTAGTACTAGCGGGGGCGAGCAGTACTTC. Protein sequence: CAISGSTSGGEQYF.

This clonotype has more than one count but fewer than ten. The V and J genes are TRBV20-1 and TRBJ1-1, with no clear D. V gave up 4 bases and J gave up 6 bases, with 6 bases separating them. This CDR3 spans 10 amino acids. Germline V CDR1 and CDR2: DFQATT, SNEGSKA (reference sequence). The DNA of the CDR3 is TGCAGTGCTATCTTCTCTGAAGCTTTCTTT. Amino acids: CSAIFSEAFF.

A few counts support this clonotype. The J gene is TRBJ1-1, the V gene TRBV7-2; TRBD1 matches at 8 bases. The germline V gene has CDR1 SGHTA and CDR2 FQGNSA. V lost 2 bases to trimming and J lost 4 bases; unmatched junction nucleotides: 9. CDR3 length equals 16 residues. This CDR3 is CASSLRVRGLGTEAFF. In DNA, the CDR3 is TGTGCCAGCAGCTTAAGAGTCAGGGGGCTCGGCACTGAAGCTTTCTTT.

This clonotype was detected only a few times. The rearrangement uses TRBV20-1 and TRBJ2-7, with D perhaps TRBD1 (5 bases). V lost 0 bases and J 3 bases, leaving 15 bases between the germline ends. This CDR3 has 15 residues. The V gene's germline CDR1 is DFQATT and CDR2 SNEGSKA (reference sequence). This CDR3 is CSARDTVKGIYEQYF. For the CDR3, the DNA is TGCAGTGCTAGAGATACGGTTAAGGGGATCTACGAGCAGTACTTC.

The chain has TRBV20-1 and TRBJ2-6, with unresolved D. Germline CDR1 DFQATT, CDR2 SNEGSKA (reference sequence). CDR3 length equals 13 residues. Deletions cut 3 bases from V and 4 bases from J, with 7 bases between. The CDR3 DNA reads TGCAGTGCTAGTTCTTGGGGGGCCAACGTCCTGACTTTC. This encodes CSASSWGANVLTF.

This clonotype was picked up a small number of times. The CDR3 DNA reads as TGTGCCAGCAGTTTATTGAGAGGGCCGGGACCATCCTACGAGCAGTACTTC. Protein: CASSLLRGPGPSYEQYF. V gene TRBV27 combines with J gene TRBJ2-7; TRBD1 or TRBD2 may be the D gene (5 bases each). Germline CDR1 reads MNHEY; CDR2 reads SMNVEV (reference sequence). The V and J ends lost 1 base and 1 base respectively, with 17 bases between them. The CDR3 consists of 17 residues.

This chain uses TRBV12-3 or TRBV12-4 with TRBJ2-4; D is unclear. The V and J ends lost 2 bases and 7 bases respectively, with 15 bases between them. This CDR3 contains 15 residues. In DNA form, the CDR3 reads TGTGCCAGCAGTTTAAACTGGGCAGGTGATAACATTCAGTACTTC. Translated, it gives CASSLNWAGDNIQYF.

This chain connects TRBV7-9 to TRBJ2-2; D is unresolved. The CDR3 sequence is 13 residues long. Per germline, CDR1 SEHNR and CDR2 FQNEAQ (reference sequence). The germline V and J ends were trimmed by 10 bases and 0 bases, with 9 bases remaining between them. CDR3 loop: CAMKGTNTGELFF. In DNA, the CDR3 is TGTGCCATGAAAGGAACGAACACCGGGGAGCTGTTTTTT. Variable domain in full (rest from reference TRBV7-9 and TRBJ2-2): DTGVSQNPRHKITKRGQNVTFRCDPISEHNRLYWYRQTLGQGPEFLTYFQNEAQLEKSRLLSDRFSAERPKGSFSTLEIQRTEQGDSAMYLCAMKGTNTGELFFGEGSRLTVL.

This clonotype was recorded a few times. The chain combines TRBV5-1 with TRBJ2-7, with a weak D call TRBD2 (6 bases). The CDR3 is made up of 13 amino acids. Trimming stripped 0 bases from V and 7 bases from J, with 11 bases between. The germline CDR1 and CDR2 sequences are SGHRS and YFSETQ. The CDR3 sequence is CASSLVTRNEQYF. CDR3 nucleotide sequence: TGCGCCAGCAGCTTGGTGACTAGGAATGAGCAGTACTTC.

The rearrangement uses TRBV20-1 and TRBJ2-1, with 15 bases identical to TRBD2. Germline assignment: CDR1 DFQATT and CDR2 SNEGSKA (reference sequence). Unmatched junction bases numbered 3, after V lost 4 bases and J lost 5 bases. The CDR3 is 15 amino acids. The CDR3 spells CSAIGLAGGNNEQFF. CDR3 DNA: TGCAGTGCTATTGGACTAGCGGGAGGGAACAATGAGCAGTTCTTC.

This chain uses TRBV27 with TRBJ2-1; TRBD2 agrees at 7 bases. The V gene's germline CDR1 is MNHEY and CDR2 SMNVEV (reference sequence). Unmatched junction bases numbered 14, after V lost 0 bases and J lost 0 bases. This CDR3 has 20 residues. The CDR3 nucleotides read TGTGCCAGCAGTTTATCCGGCCCTTCGGGGAGGGTCAGCTCCTACAATGAGCAGTTCTTC. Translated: CASSLSGPSGRVSSYNEQFF.

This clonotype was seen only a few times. The CDR3 here is CASSFNRAGANVLTF. As DNA, the CDR3 is TGTGCCAGCAGTTTTAATCGCGCTGGGGCCAACGTCCTGACTTTC. The chain joins TRBV28 to TRBJ2-6; unclear D gene. The length of the CDR3 is 15 residues. Trimming shortened V by 3 bases and J by 2 bases, and 8 bases separated the two germline ends. Germline loops: CDR1 MDHEN, CDR2 SYDVKM. Variable domain in full (rest from reference TRBV28 and TRBJ2-6): DVKVTQSSRYLVKRTGEKVFLECVQDMDHENMFWYRQDPGLGLRLIYFSYDVKMKEKGDIPEGYSVSREKKERFSLILESASTNQTSMYLCASSFNRAGANVLTFGAGSRLTVL.

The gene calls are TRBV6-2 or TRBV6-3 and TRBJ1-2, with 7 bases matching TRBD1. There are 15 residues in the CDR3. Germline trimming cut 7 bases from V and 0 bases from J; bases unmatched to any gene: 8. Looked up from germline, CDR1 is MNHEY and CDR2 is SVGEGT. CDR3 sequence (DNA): TGTGCCAGCATCCCAAGGACAGGTTCTAACTATGGCTACACCTTC. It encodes CASIPRTGSNYGYTF.

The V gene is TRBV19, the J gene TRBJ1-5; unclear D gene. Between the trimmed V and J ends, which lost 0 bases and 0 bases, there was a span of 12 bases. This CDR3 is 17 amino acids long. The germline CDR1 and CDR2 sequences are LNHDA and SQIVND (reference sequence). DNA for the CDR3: TGTGCCAGTAGTATAGACTACAGTCATTATAGCAATCAGCCCCAGCATTTT. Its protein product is CASSIDYSHYSNQPQHF. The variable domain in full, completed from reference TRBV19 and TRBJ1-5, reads DGGITQSPKYLFRKEGQNVTLSCEQNLNHDAMYWYRQDPGQGLRLIYYSQIVNDFQKGDIAEGYSVSREKKESFPLTVTSAQKNPTAFYLCASSIDYSHYSNQPQHFGDGTRLSIL.

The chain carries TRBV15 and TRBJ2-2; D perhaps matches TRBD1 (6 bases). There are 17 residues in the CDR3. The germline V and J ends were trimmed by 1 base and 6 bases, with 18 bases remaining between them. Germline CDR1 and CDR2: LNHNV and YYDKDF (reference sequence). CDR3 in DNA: TGTGCCACCAGCAGAGTTACAGGGTATCTTAACGCCGGGGAGCTGTTTTTT. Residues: CATSRVTGYLNAGELFF.

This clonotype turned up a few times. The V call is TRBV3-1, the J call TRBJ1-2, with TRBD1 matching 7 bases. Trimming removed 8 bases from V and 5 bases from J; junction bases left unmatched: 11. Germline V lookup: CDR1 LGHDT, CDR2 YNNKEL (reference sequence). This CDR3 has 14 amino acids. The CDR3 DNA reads TGTGCCAGCCGGAACCGGGACAGCCGTTATGGCTACACCTTC. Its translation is CASRNRDSRYGYTF.

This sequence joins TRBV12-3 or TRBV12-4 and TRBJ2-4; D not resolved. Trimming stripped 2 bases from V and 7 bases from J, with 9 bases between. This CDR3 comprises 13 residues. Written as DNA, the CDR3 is TGTGCCAGCAGTTTACGGGTACCGAACATTCAGTACTTC. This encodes CASSLRVPNIQYF.

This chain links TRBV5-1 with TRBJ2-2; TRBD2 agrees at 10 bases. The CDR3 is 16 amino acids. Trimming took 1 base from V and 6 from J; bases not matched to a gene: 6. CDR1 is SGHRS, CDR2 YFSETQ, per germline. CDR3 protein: CASSLLPAGGPGELFF. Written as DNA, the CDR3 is TGCGCCAGCAGCTTGTTACCAGCGGGGGGGCCCGGGGAGCTGTTTTTT. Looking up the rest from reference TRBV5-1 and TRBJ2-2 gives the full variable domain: KAGVTQTPRYLIKTRGQQVTLSCSPISGHRSVSWYQQTPGQGLQFLFEYFSETQRNKGNFPGRFSGRQFSNSRSEMNVSTLELGDSALYLCASSLLPAGGPGELFFGEGSRLTVL.

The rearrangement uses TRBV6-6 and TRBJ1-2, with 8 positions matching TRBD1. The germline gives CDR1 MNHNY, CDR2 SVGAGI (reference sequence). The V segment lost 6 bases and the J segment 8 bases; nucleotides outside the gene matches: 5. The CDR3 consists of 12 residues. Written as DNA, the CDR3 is TGTGCCAGCAGGCTGACAGGGGAAGGCTACACCTTC. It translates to CASRLTGEGYTF.

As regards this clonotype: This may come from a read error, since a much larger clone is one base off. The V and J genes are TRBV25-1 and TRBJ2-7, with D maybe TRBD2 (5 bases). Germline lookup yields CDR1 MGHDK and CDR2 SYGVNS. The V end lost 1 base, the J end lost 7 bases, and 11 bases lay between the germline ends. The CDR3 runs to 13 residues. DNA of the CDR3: TGTGCCAGCAGTGAATTATCTAGCCATGAGCAGTACTTC. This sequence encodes CASSELSSHEQYF.

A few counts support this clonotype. Here the CDR3 DNA reads TGTGCCAGCAGCCCCCGCTCTGGGGTCTTTTATGGCTACACCTTC. Translation gives CASSPRSGVFYGYTF. The chain has TRBV7-9 and TRBJ1-2; no reliable D call. The V and J ends lost 5 bases and 5 bases respectively, with 18 bases between them. This CDR3 is 15 amino acids long. Germline loops: CDR1 SEHNR, CDR2 FQNEAQ (reference sequence).

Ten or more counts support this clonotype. CDR3 residues: CASNGGTTYGYTF. CDR3 in DNA: TGTGCCAGCAATGGGGGGACCACCTATGGCTACACCTTC. The V and J genes are TRBV6-5 and TRBJ1-2; D possibly corresponds to TRBD1 (5 bases). CDR1 is MNHEY, CDR2 SVGAGI, per germline. The CDR3 has 13 residues. Trimming shortened V by 7 bases and J by 4 bases, and 13 bases separated the two germline ends.

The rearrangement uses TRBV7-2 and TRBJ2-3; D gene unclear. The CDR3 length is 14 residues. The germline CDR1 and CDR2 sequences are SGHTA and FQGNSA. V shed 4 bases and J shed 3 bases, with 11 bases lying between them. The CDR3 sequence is CASSSDTRTDTQYF. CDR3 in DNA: TGTGCCAGCAGCTCCGACACGCGAACAGATACGCAGTATTTT. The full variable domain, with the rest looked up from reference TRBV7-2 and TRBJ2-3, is GAGVSQSPSNKVTEKGKDVELRCDPISGHTALYWYRQSLGQGLEFLIYFQGNSAPDKSGLPSDRFSAERTGGSVSTLTIQRTQQEDSAVYLCASSSDTRTDTQYFGPGTRLTVL.

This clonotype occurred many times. The CDR3 DNA sequence: TGTGCCAGCAGCTTGGCCGGGGACAGCAAAAACATTCAGTACTTC. Its protein is CASSLAGDSKNIQYF. The rearrangement joins TRBV5-5 to TRBJ2-4, with 7 bases matching TRBD1. J was trimmed by 3 bases and V by 0 bases; bases with no gene match: 3. This CDR3 comprises 15 residues. CDR1 SGHKS and CDR2 YYEKEE come from the germline V gene (reference sequence).

The CDR3 region is CASSYRRGGEAFF. CDR3 in DNA: TGTGCCAGCAGTTACAGGAGGGGGGGTGAAGCTTTCTTT. The chain combines TRBV6-2 or TRBV6-3 with TRBJ1-1; a weak D match, TRBD1 (6 bases). Germline V gene lookup returns CDR1 MNHEY and CDR2 SVGEGT. The V end was cut by 2 bases, the J end by 7 bases, with 11 bases between. The CDR3 length is 13 residues.

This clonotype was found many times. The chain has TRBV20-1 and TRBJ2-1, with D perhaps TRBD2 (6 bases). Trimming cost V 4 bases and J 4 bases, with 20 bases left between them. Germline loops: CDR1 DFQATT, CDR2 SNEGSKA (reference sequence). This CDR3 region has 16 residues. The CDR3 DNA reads TGCAGTGCTATTGATGTGCGGGACCACCGTTACAATGAGCAGTTCTTC. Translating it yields CSAIDVRDHRYNEQFF.

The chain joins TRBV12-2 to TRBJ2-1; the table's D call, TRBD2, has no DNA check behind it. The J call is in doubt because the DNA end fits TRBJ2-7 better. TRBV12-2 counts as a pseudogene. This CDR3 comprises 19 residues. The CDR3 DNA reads TGTGCAAGTCGCTTCTCGGGACTAGCGGGAGCAGGCTCCTACAATGAGCAGTACTTC. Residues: CASRFSGLAGAGSYNEQYF.

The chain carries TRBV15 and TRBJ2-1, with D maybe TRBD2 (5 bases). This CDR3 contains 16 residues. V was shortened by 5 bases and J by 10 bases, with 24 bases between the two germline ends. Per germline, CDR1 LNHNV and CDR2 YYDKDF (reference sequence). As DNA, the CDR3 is TGTGCCACCAGCTGGGGTGGGCAGCGGCACTCCTACGAGCAGTTCTTC. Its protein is CATSWGGQRHSYEQFF.

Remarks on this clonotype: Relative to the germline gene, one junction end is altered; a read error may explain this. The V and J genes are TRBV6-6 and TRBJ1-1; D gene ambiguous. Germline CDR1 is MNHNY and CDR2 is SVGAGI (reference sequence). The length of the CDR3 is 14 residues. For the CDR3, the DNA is TGTGCCGGCAGTTACTCGGGTGGGAACACTGAAGCTTTCTTT. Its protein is CAGSYSGGNTEAFF.